This T cell receptor (beta chain) derives from a study of blood T cell repertoires in COVID-19. Across the whole study: The United States, Italy and Spain were the sources of the acute and convalescent COVID-19 samples. Sources were T cells, B-cell-depleted T cells, or PBMCs; the material itself was cDNA or gDNA.

V shed 3 bases and J 6 bases; nucleotides not matched to a gene: 1. The CDR3 runs to 15 residues. CDR1 is SEHNR and CDR2 is FQNEAQ in the germline V gene (reference sequence). Original processing methods: From reference gene primer amplification, estimates of nucleated cell counts were derived. Assay used: immunoSEQ multiplex PCR; TCRdb lists only in-frame clones, some missing. V, J and clone size reflect that table, while D and trimming were determined from the DNA. This table holds approximately 260,000 clones, roughly 85% found once. Sequencing was performed on peripheral blood. The clonotype was recovered from a man in his sixties who had recovered from COVID-19. J is TRBJ2-3 and V is TRBV7-9, with 15 bases fitting TRBD2. The CDR3 reads CASSFGLAGGDTQYF. The DNA of the CDR3 is TGTGCCAGCAGCTTCGGACTAGCGGGAGGGGATACGCAGTATTTT.